The present entry profiles one T cell receptor (beta chain) with its context. The CDR3 end is not reached by the read, which stops 3 residues before it; the germline J gene fills it in. Using immunoSEQ multiplex PCR, the repertoire was profiled, and TCRdb retains in-frame clones only, with some absent. Recorded for this sample: more than 15,000 clones. The CDR3 is made up of 13 amino acids. V was shortened by 6 bases and J by 0 bases, with 12 bases between the two germline ends. Per the germline V gene, CDR1 is DFQATT and CDR2 is SNEGSKA (reference sequence). This sample is drawn from a study of T cells in women clearing cervical HPV infection. About the study: No precancer developed; the control's incident HPV16 infection cleared within 12 months. Case blood drawn at lesion detection; control blood after infection cleared. Only a few women had HLA typing results available.

Sequencing was done on a sample of blood buffy coat. V and J are TRBV20-1 and TRBJ2-7, with D possibly being TRBD2 (6 bases). The receptor was isolated from a woman between 18 and 70 years old with a cervical HPV16 infection that either progressed to CIN3+ or cleared (not recorded which). CDR3 in amino acids: CSAPSEISYEQYF. The DNA read from the CDR3 is TGCAGTGCCCCTAGCGAGATCTCCTACGAG.